This T cell receptor (beta chain) comes out of a study of blood T cell repertoires in COVID-19. Turning to the study itself: Italy, Spain and the United States were the sources of the convalescent and acute COVID-19 samples. Sources were T cells, B-cell-depleted T cells, or PBMCs; the material itself was cDNA or gDNA.

As originally analysed: Cell counts per sample came from amplifying reference gene primers. Some clones are missing from TCRdb's copy, which holds only in-frame ones; the method was immunoSEQ multiplex PCR. V, J and clone size are taken as reported in that table, and D and trimming were inferred from the DNA itself. The sample includes 100,000 to 120,000 clones, roughly nine tenths of them seen just once. CDR3 size: 15 residues. Germline lookup yields CDR1 LNHDA and CDR2 SQIVND (reference sequence). J was trimmed by 6 bases and V by 7 bases; bases with no gene match: 10. Sample: peripheral blood. This chain connects TRBV19 to TRBJ2-1; the match to TRBD2 covers 9 bases. The sequence derives from a human donor in a cohort sampled during active COVID-19. The CDR3 is CASTPQASGANEQFF. In DNA form, the CDR3 reads TGTGCCAGTACCCCGCAGGCTAGCGGGGCCAATGAGCAGTTCTTC.